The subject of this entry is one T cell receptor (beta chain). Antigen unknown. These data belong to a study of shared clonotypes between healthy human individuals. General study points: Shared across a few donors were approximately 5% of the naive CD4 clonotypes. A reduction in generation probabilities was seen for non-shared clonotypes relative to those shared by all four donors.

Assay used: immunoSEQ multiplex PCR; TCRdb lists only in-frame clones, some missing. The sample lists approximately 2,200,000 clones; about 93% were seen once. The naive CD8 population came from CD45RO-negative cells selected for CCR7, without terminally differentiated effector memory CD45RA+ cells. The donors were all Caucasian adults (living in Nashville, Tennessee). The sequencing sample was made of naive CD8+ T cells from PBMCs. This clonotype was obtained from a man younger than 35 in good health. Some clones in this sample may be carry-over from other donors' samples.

CDR3 nucleotide sequence: TGTGCCAGCAGCCAATACAGGGGCATGAACACTGAAGCTTTCTTT. Translated, it gives CASSQYRGMNTEAFF. The chain couples TRBV7-8 to TRBJ1-1; TRBD1 matches 7 bases. The J segment lost 0 bases and the V segment lost 5 bases, leaving 6 bases of the junction unmatched. This CDR3 is 15 amino acids long. The V gene's germline CDR1 is SGHVS and CDR2 FQNEAQ.